A selection of T cell receptor beta chains follows, all from one sample in a study of blood T cell repertoires in COVID-19. The protocol was immunoSEQ multiplex PCR, while the TCRdb copy is restricted to in-frame clones and leaves out a portion. The sample contains tens of thousands of clones, just over 85% of which appear only once. Sequenced material: peripheral blood. Receptors originate from a man aged 55-75 years with acute or convalescent COVID-19. Both conserved end residues are part of each CDR3. Each record gives: clone size, V gene, D gene, J gene, CDR3 protein, CDR3 DNA. A D gene is named only where the DNA matches it firmly. The size entry is marked missing in some rows and otherwise reads once, few, many or a size class.

clone size: NA
V gene: TRBV9
D gene: TRBD1
J gene: TRBJ1-2
CDR3 protein: CASSVAGPETGGRTF
CDR3 DNA: TGTGCCAGCAGCGTAGCGGGACCCGAGACAGGGGGGAGAACCTTC

clone size: NA
V gene: TRBV7-2
D gene: NA
J gene: TRBJ2-2
CDR3 protein: CASSLYRRDTGELFF
CDR3 DNA: TGTGCCAGCAGCTTATACAGGCGAGACACCGGGGAGCTGTTTTTT

clone size: NA
V gene: TRBV18
D gene: TRBD1
J gene: TRBJ1-5
CDR3 protein: CASSPATGMNQPQHF
CDR3 DNA: TGTGCCAGCTCACCCGCGACAGGGATGAATCAGCCCCAGCATTTT

clone size: once
V gene: TRBV10-3
D gene: TRBD1
J gene: TRBJ1-2
CDR3 protein: CAIRAGQNYGYTF
CDR3 DNA: TGTGCCATCAGGGCGGGACAGAACTATGGCTACACCTTC

clone size: NA
V gene: TRBV9
D gene: TRBD1
J gene: TRBJ1-6
CDR3 protein: CASSVEGALNSPLHF
CDR3 DNA: TGTGCCAGCAGCGTAGAGGGGGCCCTTAATTCACCCCTCCACTTT

clone size: NA
V gene: TRBV28
D gene: TRBD1
J gene: TRBJ1-5
CDR3 protein: CASTSRGRGNQPQHF
CDR3 DNA: TGTGCCAGCACCTCGAGGGGGCGCGGCAATCAGCCCCAGCATTTT

clone size: few
V gene: TRBV19
D gene: TRBD2
J gene: TRBJ2-2
CDR3 protein: CASSPRTSGTGELFF
CDR3 DNA: TGTGCCAGTAGTCCCAGGACTAGCGGCACCGGGGAGCTGTTTTTT

clone size: NA
V gene: TRBV10-3
D gene: NA
J gene: TRBJ1-2
CDR3 protein: CAIKSSQGVYGYTF
CDR3 DNA: TGTGCCATTAAGTCTTCACAGGGAGTCTATGGCTACACCTTC

clone size: NA
V gene: TRBV11-2
D gene: NA
J gene: TRBJ2-7
CDR3 protein: CASSLVLDSLYEQYF
CDR3 DNA: TGTGCCAGCAGCTTAGTCCTCGACAGTCTCTACGAGCAGTACTTC

clone size: NA
V gene: TRBV10-3
D gene: NA
J gene: TRBJ2-1
CDR3 protein: CAISDTTGSNEQFF
CDR3 DNA: TGTGCCATCAGTGACACTACAGGATCCAATGAGCAGTTCTTC

clone size: NA
V gene: TRBV24-1
D gene: TRBD2
J gene: TRBJ2-1
CDR3 protein: CATSDSLGLAGLYNEQFF
CDR3 DNA: TGTGCCACCAGTGATTCCCTGGGACTAGCGGGATTGTACAATGAGCAGTTCTTC

clone size: NA
V gene: TRBV10-3
D gene: TRBD1
J gene: TRBJ1-1
CDR3 protein: CAISEVTGGATEAFF
CDR3 DNA: TGTGCCATCAGTGAGGTGACAGGGGGCGCGACTGAAGCTTTCTTT

clone size: NA
V gene: TRBV5-5
D gene: TRBD1
J gene: TRBJ1-2
CDR3 protein: CASSYRQGFNTF
CDR3 DNA: TGTGCCAGCAGCTACCGACAGGGGTTTAACACCTTC

clone size: NA
V gene: TRBV10-2
D gene: TRBD1
J gene: TRBJ1-2
CDR3 protein: CASSESPTGIGGYTF
CDR3 DNA: TGCGCCAGCAGTGAGTCGCCGACAGGGATAGGAGGCTACACCTTC

clone size: NA
V gene: TRBV5-1
D gene: TRBD2
J gene: TRBJ2-2
CDR3 protein: CASSSALAGNTGELFF
CDR3 DNA: TGCGCCAGCAGCTCAGCACTAGCGGGTAACACCGGGGAGCTGTTTTTT

clone size: once
V gene: TRBV29-1
D gene: NA
J gene: TRBJ1-2
CDR3 protein: CSVGVTPPGSVVPKGYGYTF
CDR3 DNA: TGCAGCGTTGGGGTCACCCCCCCCGGGTCAGTGGTCCCAAAAGGCTATGGCTACACCTTC

clone size: NA
V gene: TRBV5-1
D gene: TRBD2
J gene: TRBJ2-3
CDR3 protein: CASSRRPSGTTSTDTQYF
CDR3 DNA: TGCGCCAGCAGCCGCCGTCCTAGCGGGACCACTAGCACAGATACGCAGTATTTT

clone size: NA
V gene: TRBV9
D gene: TRBD2
J gene: TRBJ2-1
CDR3 protein: CASSPGGGSYNEQFF
CDR3 DNA: TGTGCCAGCAGCCCGGGAGGGGGCTCCTACAATGAGCAGTTCTTC

clone size: NA
V gene: TRBV5-4
D gene: NA
J gene: TRBJ1-1
CDR3 protein: CASSLEQGNTEAFF
CDR3 DNA: TGTGCCAGCAGCTTGGAACAGGGGAACACTGAAGCTTTCTTT

clone size: NA
V gene: TRBV24-1
D gene: NA
J gene: TRBJ1-5
CDR3 protein: CATSDLPLRGANQPQHF
CDR3 DNA: TGTGCCACCAGTGATTTGCCGTTACGGGGGGCTAATCAGCCCCAGCATTTT

clone size: once
V gene: TRBV27
D gene: TRBD2
J gene: TRBJ2-7
CDR3 protein: CASSLILTSGGEQYF
CDR3 DNA: TGTGCCAGCAGTCTAATACTGACTAGCGGGGGCGAGCAGTACTTC

clone size: NA
V gene: TRBV7-9
D gene: NA
J gene: TRBJ2-7
CDR3 protein: CASSLWDTPYEQYF
CDR3 DNA: TGTGCCAGCAGCTTATGGGACACCCCCTACGAGCAGTACTTC

clone size: NA
V gene: TRBV9
D gene: NA
J gene: TRBJ2-3
CDR3 protein: CASSVLGNSDTQYF
CDR3 DNA: TGTGCCAGCAGCGTACTCGGGAACTCAGATACGCAGTATTTT

clone size: NA
V gene: TRBV19
D gene: TRBD2
J gene: TRBJ2-4
CDR3 protein: CASSMGDYGKNIQYF
CDR3 DNA: TGTGCCAGTAGTATGGGGGACTATGGCAAAAACATTCAGTACTTC

clone size: few
V gene: TRBV7-9
D gene: NA
J gene: TRBJ2-3
CDR3 protein: CASEAGTTDTQYF
CDR3 DNA: TGTGCCAGCGAGGCGGGAACCACAGATACGCAGTATTTT

clone size: NA
V gene: TRBV4-1
D gene: TRBD1
J gene: TRBJ1-4
CDR3 protein: CASGSGGGDEKLFF
CDR3 DNA: TGCGCCAGCGGCTCAGGGGGCGGAGATGAAAAACTGTTTTTT

clone size: NA
V gene: TRBV4-1
D gene: NA
J gene: TRBJ2-2
CDR3 protein: CASSQVKAGVTGELFF
CDR3 DNA: TGCGCCAGCAGCCAAGTCAAGGCAGGGGTCACCGGGGAGCTGTTTTTT

clone size: few
V gene: TRBV9
D gene: TRBD2
J gene: TRBJ2-2
CDR3 protein: CASSAEREGNTGELFF
CDR3 DNA: TGTGCCAGCAGCGCAGAGCGGGAGGGAAACACCGGGGAGCTGTTTTTT

clone size: NA
V gene: TRBV6-6
D gene: NA
J gene: TRBJ2-7
CDR3 protein: CASMAGGSEQYF
CDR3 DNA: TGTGCCAGCATGGCAGGGGGGAGCGAGCAGTACTTC

clone size: once
V gene: TRBV6-5
D gene: TRBD1
J gene: TRBJ1-3
CDR3 protein: CASSPGGLGNTIYF
CDR3 DNA: TGTGCCAGCAGTCCAGGGGGCCTTGGAAACACCATATATTTT

clone size: NA
V gene: TRBV11-2
D gene: NA
J gene: TRBJ2-7
CDR3 protein: CASSFSDSYEQYF
CDR3 DNA: TGTGCCAGCAGCTTTAGCGACTCCTACGAGCAGTACTTC

clone size: NA
V gene: TRBV5-1
D gene: TRBD1
J gene: TRBJ2-5
CDR3 protein: CASSFQGAMETQYF
CDR3 DNA: TGCGCCAGCAGCTTTCAGGGGGCCATGGAGACCCAGTACTTC

clone size: NA
V gene: TRBV5-1
D gene: NA
J gene: TRBJ2-1
CDR3 protein: CASSLTGLTYNEQFF
CDR3 DNA: TGCGCCAGCAGCTTGACAGGGCTCACTTACAATGAGCAGTTCTTC

clone size: NA
V gene: TRBV5-4
D gene: TRBD2
J gene: TRBJ2-7
CDR3 protein: CASSLPGGGYEQYF
CDR3 DNA: TGTGCCAGCAGCTTGCCGGGAGGGGGCTACGAGCAGTACTTC

clone size: NA
V gene: TRBV19
D gene: NA
J gene: TRBJ2-2
CDR3 protein: CASSINSLNTGELFF
CDR3 DNA: TGTGCCAGTAGTATAAACAGTTTGAACACCGGGGAGCTGTTTTTT

clone size: once
V gene: TRBV11-3
D gene: TRBD2
J gene: TRBJ2-3
CDR3 protein: CASSLEGTSATDTQYF
CDR3 DNA: TGTGCCAGCAGCCTAGAAGGGACTAGCGCCACAGATACGCAGTATTTT

clone size: NA
V gene: TRBV19
D gene: NA
J gene: TRBJ2-4
CDR3 protein: CASRGQGPGQNIQYF
CDR3 DNA: TGTGCCAGTAGGGGACAAGGACCGGGGCAAAACATTCAGTACTTC

clone size: NA
V gene: TRBV4-1
D gene: NA
J gene: TRBJ2-7
CDR3 protein: CASSQNLALTYEQYF
CDR3 DNA: TGCGCCAGCAGCCAAAATCTAGCCCTTACCTACGAGCAGTACTTC

clone size: NA
V gene: TRBV11-2
D gene: TRBD2
J gene: TRBJ2-5
CDR3 protein: CASSYVAGGSETQYF
CDR3 DNA: TGTGCCAGCAGCTACGTGGCGGGGGGTAGTGAGACCCAGTACTTC

clone size: NA
V gene: TRBV27
D gene: NA
J gene: TRBJ2-1
CDR3 protein: CASRPGTSSYNEQFF
CDR3 DNA: TGTGCCAGCCGTCCCGGGACAAGCTCCTACAATGAGCAGTTCTTC

clone size: NA
V gene: TRBV19
D gene: TRBD1
J gene: TRBJ1-5
CDR3 protein: CASSIWRGDRENQPQHF
CDR3 DNA: TGTGCCAGTAGTATTTGGAGAGGGGACAGGGAGAATCAGCCCCAGCATTTT

clone size: NA
V gene: TRBV5-1
D gene: NA
J gene: TRBJ2-1
CDR3 protein: CASSLSRGLNNEQFF
CDR3 DNA: TGCGCCAGCAGCTTGTCCCGCGGACTGAACAATGAGCAGTTCTTC